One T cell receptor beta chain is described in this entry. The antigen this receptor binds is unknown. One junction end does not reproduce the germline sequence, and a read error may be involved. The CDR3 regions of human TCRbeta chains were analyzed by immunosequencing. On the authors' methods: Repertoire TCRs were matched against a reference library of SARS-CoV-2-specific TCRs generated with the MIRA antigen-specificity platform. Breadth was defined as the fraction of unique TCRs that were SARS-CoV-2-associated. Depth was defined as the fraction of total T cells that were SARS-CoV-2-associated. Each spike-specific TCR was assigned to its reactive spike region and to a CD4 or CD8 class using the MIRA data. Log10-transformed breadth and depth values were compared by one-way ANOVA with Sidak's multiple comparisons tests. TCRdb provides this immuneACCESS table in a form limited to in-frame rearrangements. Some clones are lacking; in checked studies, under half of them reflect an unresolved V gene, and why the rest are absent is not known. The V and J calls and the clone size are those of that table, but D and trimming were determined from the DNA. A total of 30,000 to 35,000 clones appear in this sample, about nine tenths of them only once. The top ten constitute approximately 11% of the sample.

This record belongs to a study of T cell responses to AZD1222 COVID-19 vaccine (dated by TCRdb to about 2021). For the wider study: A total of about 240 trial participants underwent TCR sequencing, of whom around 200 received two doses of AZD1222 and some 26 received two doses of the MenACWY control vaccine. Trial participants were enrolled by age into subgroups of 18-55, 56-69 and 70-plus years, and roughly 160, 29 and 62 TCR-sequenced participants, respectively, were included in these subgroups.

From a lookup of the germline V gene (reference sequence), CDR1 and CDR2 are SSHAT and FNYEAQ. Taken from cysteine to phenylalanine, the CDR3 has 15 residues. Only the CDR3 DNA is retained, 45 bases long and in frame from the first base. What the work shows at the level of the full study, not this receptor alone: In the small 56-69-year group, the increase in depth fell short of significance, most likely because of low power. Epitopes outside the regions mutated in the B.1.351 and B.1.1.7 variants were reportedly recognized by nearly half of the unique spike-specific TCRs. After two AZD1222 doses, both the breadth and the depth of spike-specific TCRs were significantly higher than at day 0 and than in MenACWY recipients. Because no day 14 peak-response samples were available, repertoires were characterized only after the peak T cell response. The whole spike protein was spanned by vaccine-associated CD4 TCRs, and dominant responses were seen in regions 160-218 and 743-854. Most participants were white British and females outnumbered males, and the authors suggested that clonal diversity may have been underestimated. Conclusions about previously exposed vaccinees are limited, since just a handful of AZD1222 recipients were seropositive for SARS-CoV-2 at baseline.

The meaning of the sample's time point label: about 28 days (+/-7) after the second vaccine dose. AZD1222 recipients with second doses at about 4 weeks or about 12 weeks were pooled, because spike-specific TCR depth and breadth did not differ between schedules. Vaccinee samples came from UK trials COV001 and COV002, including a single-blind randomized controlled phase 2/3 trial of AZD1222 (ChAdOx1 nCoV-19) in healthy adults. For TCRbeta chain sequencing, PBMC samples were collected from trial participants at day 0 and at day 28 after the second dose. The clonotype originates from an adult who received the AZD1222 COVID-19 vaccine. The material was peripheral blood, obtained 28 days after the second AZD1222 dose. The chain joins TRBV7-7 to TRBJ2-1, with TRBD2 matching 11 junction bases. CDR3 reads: CASSLAGGPHNEQFF. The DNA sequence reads TGTGCTAGCAGCTTAGCGGGGGGGCCCCACAATGAGCAGTTCTTC.